Following are 12 T cell receptor beta chains from one sample sequenced in a study of blood T cell repertoires in COVID-19. The table came from immunoSEQ multiplex PCR; TCRdb's copy has only in-frame clones and leaves some out. The sample lists approximately 110,000 clones, roughly 88% occurring once. The specimen sequenced was peripheral blood. The receptors stem from a human donor in a cohort sampled during active COVID-19.

The chain has TRBV21-1 and TRBJ1-3; TRBD1 is the table's D call and was not checked against the DNA. TRBV21-1 is noted as a pseudogene. The CDR3 length is 16 residues. CDR3: CARNRQGKDDGNTIYF. CDR3 DNA sequence: TGTGCCAGGAACCGACAGGGTAAAGATGATGGAAACACCATATATTTT.

The rearrangement joins TRBV24-1 to TRBJ1-2, with D unclear. CDR1 KGHDR and CDR2 SFDVKD come from the germline V gene. Trimming pared 4 bases from V and 4 bases from J, leaving 9 bases between. The CDR3 loop spans 13 amino acids. CDR3 nucleotide sequence: TGTGCCACCAGTGACCCTGGACTCTATGGCTACACCTTC. As protein: CATSDPGLYGYTF.

The gene calls are TRBV5-1 and TRBJ1-4; D is undetermined. The CDR3 sequence is 14 residues long. V was clipped by 4 bases and J by 10 bases, with 17 bases between them. Looked up from germline, CDR1 is SGHRS and CDR2 is YFSETQ. The CDR3 DNA reads TGCGCCAGCAGCCTGGGCCCTTCGGAGGCAAAACTGTTTTTT. It encodes CASSLGPSEAKLFF. The whole variable domain, filled in from reference TRBV5-1 and TRBJ1-4, reads KAGVTQTPRYLIKTRGQQVTLSCSPISGHRSVSWYQQTPGQGLQFLFEYFSETQRNKGNFPGRFSGRQFSNSRSEMNVSTLELGDSALYLCASSLGPSEAKLFFGSGTQLSVL.

This rearrangement joins TRBV7-6 to TRBJ2-2; 12 bases map to TRBD2. V gave up 5 bases and J gave up 1 base; unmatched junction bases: 5. Germline V gene sequence: CDR1 SGHVS, CDR2 FNYEAQ. This CDR3 has 17 residues. The CDR3: CASSRSTSGRNTGELFF. The CDR3 nucleotides read TGTGCCAGCAGCCGATCGACTAGCGGGAGGAACACCGGGGAGCTGTTTTTT.

This sequence joins TRBV18 and TRBJ1-6; no firm D call. Between the trimmed V and J ends, which lost 2 bases and 7 bases, there was a span of 12 bases. This CDR3 region has 15 residues. CDR1 and CDR2 (germline): KGHSH, LQKENI. The DNA for the CDR3 is TGTGCCAGCTCACCAACGGGAACGAGGAATTCACCCCTCCACTTT. It encodes CASSPTGTRNSPLHF.

This rearrangement joins TRBV28 to TRBJ1-1; 7 bases are a match to TRBD1. J was trimmed by 2 bases and V by 3 bases; bases with no gene match: 3. Germline values: CDR1 MDHEN, CDR2 SYDVKM. The CDR3 consists of 14 residues. This CDR3 reads CASSLTGLNTEAFF. The CDR3 DNA is TGTGCCAGCAGTTTGACAGGGCTCAACACTGAAGCTTTCTTT.

The chain carries TRBV7-2 and TRBJ1-2, with D possibly matching TRBD1 (6 bases). The CDR3 runs 16 residues. Looked up from germline, CDR1 is SGHTA and CDR2 is FQGNSA. V was shortened by 1 base and J by 2 bases, with 14 bases between the two germline ends. As DNA, the CDR3 is TGTGCCAGCAGCTTAGTGTGGGACACCCGGAACTATGGCTACACCTTC. Its translation is CASSLVWDTRNYGYTF. The full variable domain, completed using reference TRBV7-2 and TRBJ1-2, is GAGVSQSPSNKVTEKGKDVELRCDPISGHTALYWYRQSLGQGLEFLIYFQGNSAPDKSGLPSDRFSAERTGGSVSTLTIQRTQQEDSAVYLCASSLVWDTRNYGYTFGSGTRLTVV.

V usage is TRBV11-2 and J usage is TRBJ2-5; 8 nucleotides line up with TRBD2. Germline V lookup: CDR1 SGHAT, CDR2 FQNNGV. With 1 base clipped from V and 7 bases from J, the junction kept 8 bases outside the gene matches. There are 15 residues in the CDR3. For the CDR3, the DNA is TGTGCCAGCAGCTTAGGGGCGGGAGGCCGGGTGACCCAGTACTTC. It yields the protein CASSLGAGGRVTQYF. Drawing the rest from reference TRBV11-2 and TRBJ2-5, the complete variable domain is EAGVAQSPRYKIIEKRQSVAFWCNPISGHATLYWYQQILGQGPKLLIQFQNNGVVDDSQLPKDRFSAERLKGVDSTLKIQPAKLEDSAVYLCASSLGAGGRVTQYFGPGTRLLVL.

The V gene is TRBV18, the J gene TRBJ2-1, with 10 bases matching TRBD2. Germline V lookup: CDR1 KGHSH, CDR2 LQKENI. This CDR3 is built from 18 residues. J gave up 9 bases and V 4 bases, and 18 bases lay outside the gene matches. This CDR3 is CASSREFRGTSAAGEQFF. The DNA for the CDR3 is TGTGCCAGCTCACGAGAATTTAGGGGGACTAGCGCCGCCGGTGAGCAGTTCTTC.

The chain has TRBV27 and TRBJ1-3, with D possibly TRBD1 on 6 matching bases. CDR1 and CDR2 from the germline V gene are MNHEY and SMNVEV (reference sequence). This CDR3 is built from 15 residues. Trimming pared 0 bases from V and 2 bases from J, leaving 8 bases between. CDR3 coding DNA: TGTGCCAGCAGTTTATCTTCAGGGGCTGGAAACACCATATATTTT. Translation: CASSLSSGAGNTIYF.

The chain joins TRBV19 to TRBJ2-7; D is perhaps TRBD1 (6 bases). Germline lookup yields CDR1 LNHDA and CDR2 SQIVND (reference sequence). V was cut by 2 bases and J by 3 bases, with 14 bases left in between. CDR3 length: 15 amino acids. This CDR3 is CASSIPGTSLYEQYF. The DNA for the CDR3 is TGTGCCAGTAGTATACCCGGGACAAGTCTCTACGAGCAGTACTTC.

This chain links TRBV5-1 with TRBJ2-7; 14 nucleotides agree with TRBD2. Germline V gene lookup returns CDR1 SGHRS and CDR2 YFSETQ. The V segment lost 4 bases and the J segment 1 base; nucleotides outside the gene matches: 13. The CDR3 length is 19 residues. The CDR3 nucleotides read TGCGCCAGCAGCGCCTCCTGGACTAGCGGGAGGCCTACTTCCTACGAGCAGTACTTC. Amino acids: CASSASWTSGRPTSYEQYF. The whole variable domain, remainder taken from reference TRBV5-1 and TRBJ2-7, is KAGVTQTPRYLIKTRGQQVTLSCSPISGHRSVSWYQQTPGQGLQFLFEYFSETQRNKGNFPGRFSGRQFSNSRSEMNVSTLELGDSALYLCASSASWTSGRPTSYEQYFGPGTRLTVT.